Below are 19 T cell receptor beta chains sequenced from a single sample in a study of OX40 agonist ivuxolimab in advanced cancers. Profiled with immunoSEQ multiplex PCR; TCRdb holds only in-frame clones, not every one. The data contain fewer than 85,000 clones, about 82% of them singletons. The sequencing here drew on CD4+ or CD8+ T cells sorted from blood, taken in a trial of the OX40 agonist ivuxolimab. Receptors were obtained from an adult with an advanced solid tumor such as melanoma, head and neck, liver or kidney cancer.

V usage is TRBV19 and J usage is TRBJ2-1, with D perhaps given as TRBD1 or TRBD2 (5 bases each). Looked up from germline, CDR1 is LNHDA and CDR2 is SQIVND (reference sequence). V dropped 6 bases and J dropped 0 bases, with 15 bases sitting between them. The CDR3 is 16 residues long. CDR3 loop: CASSPSRGSSYNEQFF. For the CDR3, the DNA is TGTGCCAGTAGCCCCTCCCGGGGCTCCTCCTACAATGAGCAGTTCTTC.

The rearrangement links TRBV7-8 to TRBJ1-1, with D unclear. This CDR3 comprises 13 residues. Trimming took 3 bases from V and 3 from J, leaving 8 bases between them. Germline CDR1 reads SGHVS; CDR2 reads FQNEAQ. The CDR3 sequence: CASSLAKDTEAFF. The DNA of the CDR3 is TGTGCCAGCAGCTTGGCAAAGGACACTGAAGCTTTCTTT.

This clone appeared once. CDR3 residues: CASSGTGTGGFVQYF. The DNA for the CDR3 is TGTGCCAGCAGTGGGACCGGGACAGGGGGCTTCGTACAGTACTTC. The chain employs TRBV28 and TRBJ2-7; 12 bases align to TRBD1. Germline values: CDR1 MDHEN, CDR2 SYDVKM. V dropped 5 bases and J dropped 10; count of bases not matched to a gene: 12. This CDR3 is built from 15 residues.

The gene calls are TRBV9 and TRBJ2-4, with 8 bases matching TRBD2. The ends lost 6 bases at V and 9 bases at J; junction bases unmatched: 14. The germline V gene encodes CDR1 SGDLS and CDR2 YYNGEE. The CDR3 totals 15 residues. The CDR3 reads CASNIAGFAEGIQYF. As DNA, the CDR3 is TGTGCCAGCAATATAGCGGGGTTCGCGGAGGGCATTCAGTACTTC.

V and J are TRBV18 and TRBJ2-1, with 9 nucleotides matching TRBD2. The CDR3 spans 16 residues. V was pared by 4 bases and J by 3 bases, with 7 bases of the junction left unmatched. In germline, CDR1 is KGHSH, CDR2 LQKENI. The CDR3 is CASSLSGGAFYNEQFF. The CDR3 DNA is TGTGCCAGCTCACTTAGCGGGGGTGCTTTCTACAATGAGCAGTTCTTC.

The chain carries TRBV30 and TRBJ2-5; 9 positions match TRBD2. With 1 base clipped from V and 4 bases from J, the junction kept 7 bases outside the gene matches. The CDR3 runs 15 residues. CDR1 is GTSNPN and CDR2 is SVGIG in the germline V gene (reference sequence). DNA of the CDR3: TGTGCCTGGAGTGGGGGGCGGGGGGGACTAGAGACCCAGTACTTC. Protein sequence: CAWSGGRGGLETQYF.

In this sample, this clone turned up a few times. CDR3 region: CASSQVNTDTQYF. The DNA for the CDR3 is TGTGCCAGCAGCCAAGTAAATACAGATACGCAGTATTTT. The chain combines TRBV4-2 with TRBJ2-3; the D is unclear. CDR1 LGHNA and CDR2 YNFKEQ come from the germline V gene. The length of the CDR3 is 13 residues. Trimming pared 1 base from V and 3 bases from J, leaving 5 bases between.

CDR3 region: CASSIARQANQPQHF. CDR3 DNA: TGTGCCAGTAGTATAGCTCGACAGGCCAATCAGCCCCAGCATTTT. The chain couples TRBV19 to TRBJ1-5; a possible D gene is TRBD1 (6 bases). V shed 1 base and J shed 3 bases, with 10 bases lying between them. The CDR3 is made up of 15 amino acids. The germline gives CDR1 LNHDA, CDR2 SQIVND (reference sequence).

The CDR3 sequence: CASSLGQLNEKLFF. The CDR3 bases are TGTGCCAGCAGTTTAGGGCAACTTAATGAAAAACTGTTTTTT. The chain carries TRBV28 and TRBJ1-4; D not certain. The CDR3 contains 14 residues. Germline V gene sequence: CDR1 MDHEN, CDR2 SYDVKM. V lost 2 bases and J lost 4, with 8 bases in between.

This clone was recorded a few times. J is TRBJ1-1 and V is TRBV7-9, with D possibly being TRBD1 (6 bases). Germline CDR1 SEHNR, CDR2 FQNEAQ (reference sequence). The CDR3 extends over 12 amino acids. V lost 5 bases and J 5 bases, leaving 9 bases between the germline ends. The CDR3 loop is CASSPQGTEAFF. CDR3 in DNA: TGTGCCAGCAGCCCCCAGGGGACTGAAGCTTTCTTT.

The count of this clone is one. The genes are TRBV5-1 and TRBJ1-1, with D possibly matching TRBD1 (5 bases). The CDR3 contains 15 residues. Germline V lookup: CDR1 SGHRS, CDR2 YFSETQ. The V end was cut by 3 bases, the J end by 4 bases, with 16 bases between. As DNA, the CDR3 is TGCGCCAGCAGCTGGGGGTCTGGGGGGAGCACTGAAGCTTTCTTT. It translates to CASSWGSGGSTEAFF.

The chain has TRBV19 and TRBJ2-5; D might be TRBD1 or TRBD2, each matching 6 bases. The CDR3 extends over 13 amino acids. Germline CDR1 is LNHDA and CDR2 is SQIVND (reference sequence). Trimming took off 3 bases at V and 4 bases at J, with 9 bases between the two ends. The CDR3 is CASSMKGGETQYF. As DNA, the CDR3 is TGTGCCAGTAGTATGAAGGGGGGAGAGACCCAGTACTTC.

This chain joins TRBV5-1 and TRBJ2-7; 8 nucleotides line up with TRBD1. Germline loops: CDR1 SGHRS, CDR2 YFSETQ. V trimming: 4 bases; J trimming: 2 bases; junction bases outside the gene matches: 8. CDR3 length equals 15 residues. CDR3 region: CASSPGRTGTYEQYF. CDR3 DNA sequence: TGCGCCAGCAGCCCGGGCCGGACAGGGACCTACGAGCAGTACTTC.

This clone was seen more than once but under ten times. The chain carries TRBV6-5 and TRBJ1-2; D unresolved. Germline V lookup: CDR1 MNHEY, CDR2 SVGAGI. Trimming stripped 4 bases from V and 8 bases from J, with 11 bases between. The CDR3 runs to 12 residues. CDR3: CASSSRAGGYTF. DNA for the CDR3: TGTGCCAGCAGTTCAAGGGCTGGCGGCTACACCTTC.

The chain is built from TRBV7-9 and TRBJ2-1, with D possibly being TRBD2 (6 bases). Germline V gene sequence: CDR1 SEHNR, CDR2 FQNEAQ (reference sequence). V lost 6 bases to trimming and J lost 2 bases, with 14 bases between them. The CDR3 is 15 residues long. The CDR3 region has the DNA TGTGCCAGCAGTACCTGGGGGGTCCCCTACAATGAGCAGTTCTTC. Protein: CASSTWGVPYNEQFF.

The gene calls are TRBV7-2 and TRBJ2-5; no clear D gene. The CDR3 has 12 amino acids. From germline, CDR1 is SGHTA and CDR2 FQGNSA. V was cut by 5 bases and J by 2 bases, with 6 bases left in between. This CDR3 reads CASSPVQETQYF. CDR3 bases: TGTGCCAGCAGCCCGGTTCAAGAGACCCAGTACTTC.

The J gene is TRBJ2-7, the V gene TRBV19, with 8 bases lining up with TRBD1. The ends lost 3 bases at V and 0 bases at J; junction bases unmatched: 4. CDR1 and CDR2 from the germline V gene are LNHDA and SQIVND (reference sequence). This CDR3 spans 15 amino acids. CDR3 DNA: TGTGCCAGTAGTATGTCAGGGGGCCTCTCCTACGAGCAGTACTTC. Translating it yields CASSMSGGLSYEQYF.

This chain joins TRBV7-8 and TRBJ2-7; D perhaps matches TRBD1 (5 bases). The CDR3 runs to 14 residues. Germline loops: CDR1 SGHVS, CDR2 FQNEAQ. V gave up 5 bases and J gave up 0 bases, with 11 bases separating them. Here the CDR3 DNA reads TGTGCCAGCAGCCCGACAGTGAGCTCCTACGAGCAGTACTTC. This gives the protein CASSPTVSSYEQYF.

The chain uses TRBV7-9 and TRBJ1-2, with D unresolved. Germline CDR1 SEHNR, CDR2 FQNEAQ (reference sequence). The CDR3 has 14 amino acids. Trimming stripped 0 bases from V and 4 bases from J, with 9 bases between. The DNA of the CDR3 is TGTGCCAGCAGCTTAGCCACGGCAGTCTATGGCTACACCTTC. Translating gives CASSLATAVYGYTF.